The 14 T cell receptor beta chains below were found in one sample sequenced in a study of blood T cells in healthy people across ages (dated by TCRdb to between 2014 and 2017). Library construction relied on 5' RACE. The data were produced on an Illumina HiSeq 2500. A second PCR of 7 to 11 cycles was performed with a sample-barcoded 5' primer and a J-beta primer mix. TCRdb trimmed the raw reads at Q25, called clones with MiXCR and kept productive beta chains. Rows are unified per CDR3 protein, each entry keeping the most common DNA and genes. For this sample the table gives 600,000 to 800,000 distinct CDR3 sequences, of which 45% to 60% were detected only once. The ten biggest clones cover roughly 14% of the sample. Material for sequencing was blood. These TCRs come from a woman of 80 years or more in good health.

The V call is TRBV29-1, the J call TRBJ2-7, with a tentative D call TRBD1 (6 bases). The CDR3 extends over 11 amino acids. V lost 7 bases, J lost 3 bases, and 10 bases lay in between. CDR1 and CDR2 from the germline V gene are SQVTM and ANQGSEA. This chain's CDR3 is CSGQENYEQYF. CDR3 nucleotides: TGCAGCGGACAGGAAAACTACGAGCAGTACTTC.

V usage is TRBV28 and J usage is TRBJ2-3; D uncertain. Germline CDR1 is MDHEN and CDR2 is SYDVKM. Trimming removed 3 bases from V and 1 base from J, with 14 bases in between. The length of the CDR3 is 16 residues. The CDR3 spells CASSFCSLARTDTQYF. The CDR3 DNA reads as TGTGCCAGCAGTTTCTGCAGTCTTGCCCGCACAGATACGCAGTATTTT.

Concerning this clonotype itself: A much larger clone differs from this one at a single base, so this may be a read error. This sequence joins TRBV20-1 and TRBJ2-7; TRBD2 matches 8 bases. V shed 0 bases and J 5 bases; nucleotides not matched to a gene: 12. The length of the CDR3 is 16 residues. The germline V gene encodes CDR1 DFQATT and CDR2 SNEGSKA (reference sequence). The CDR3 DNA sequence: TGCAGTGCTAGAGATGCGGGAAGCGGGAGTGGCCACGAGCAGTACTTC. It is translated as CSARDAGSGSGHEQYF.

The sample holds many counts of this clonotype. Compared with germline, one end of the junction differs, possibly owing to a read error. The chain combines TRBV4-1 with TRBJ2-3; a possible D gene is TRBD2 (6 bases). Germline V CDR1 and CDR2: MGHRA, YSYEKL. The CDR3 extends over 12 amino acids. The CDR3 reads CASSQEGDTQYF. DNA for the CDR3: TGTGCCAGCAGTCAGGAGGGGGATACGCAGTATTTT.

On this clonotype: Possible read error: a much larger clone is one base away. V gene TRBV3-1 combines with J gene TRBJ2-5; D unclear. The CDR3 has 14 residues. Germline assignment: CDR1 LGHDT and CDR2 YNNKEL (reference sequence). V was shortened by 4 bases and J by 11 bases, with 20 bases between the two germline ends. CDR3 protein: CASSRGRKGDEQYF. The CDR3 DNA is TGTGCCAGCAGCCGGGGTCGCAAGGGCGATGAGCAGTACTTC.

The chain joins TRBV15 to TRBJ1-4; D uncertain. Germline V gene data show CDR1 as LNHNV and CDR2 as YYDKDF (reference sequence). CDR3 length: 15 residues. V lost 0 bases to trimming and J lost 4 bases, with 9 bases between them. The CDR3 bases are TGTGCCACCAGCAGAGATCGACCTTTTAATGAAAAACTGTTTTTT. Translating it yields CATSRDRPFNEKLFF.

This clonotype was found many times. The V gene is TRBV7-3, the J gene TRBJ2-3, with D perhaps matching TRBD1 or TRBD2 (5 bases each). Germline V gene data show CDR1 as SGHTA and CDR2 as FQGTGA. The CDR3 contains 14 residues. Deletions cut 2 bases from V and 2 bases from J, with 8 bases between. The CDR3 bases are TGTGCCAGCAGCTTATTCGGGGCCACAGATACGCAGTATTTT. This gives the protein CASSLFGATDTQYF.

This chain connects TRBV4-1 to TRBJ2-3; no clear D. The V end lost 0 bases, the J end lost 1 base, and 8 bases lay between the germline ends. The CDR3 has 15 amino acids. Germline V CDR1 and CDR2: MGHRA, YSYEKL. The CDR3 is CASSQEHYRTDTQYF. CDR3 bases: TGCGCCAGCAGCCAAGAACACTACCGCACAGATACGCAGTATTTT.

The chain employs TRBV29-1 and TRBJ2-4; TRBD1 or TRBD2 may be the D gene (6 bases each). The closer fit of TRBJ2-5 to the DNA end suggests the J call may be wrong. The CDR3 is 13 amino acids. CDR1 is SQVTM, CDR2 ANQGSEA, per germline. Here the CDR3 reads CSVATGRRETQYF. CDR3 coding DNA: TGCAGCGTCGCAACAGGGAGGAGAGAGACCCAGTACTTC.

This chain connects TRBV20-1 to TRBJ1-2, with a weak D call TRBD1 (6 bases). The germline gives CDR1 DFQATT, CDR2 SNEGSKA (reference sequence). The CDR3 is made up of 13 amino acids. Trimming left V 0 bases short and J 8 bases short, with 13 bases between. The CDR3 region has the DNA TGCAGTGCTAGAGATAGGACAGCACTAGGCTACACCTTC. Translated, it gives CSARDRTALGYTF.

This sequence joins TRBV20-1 and TRBJ2-1; 9 bases fit TRBD2. The germline CDR1 and CDR2 sequences are DFQATT and SNEGSKA (reference sequence). The V and J ends lost 6 bases and 5 bases, in that order; junction bases with no gene match: 2. There are 12 residues in the CDR3. This CDR3 is CSASSGNNEQFF. The CDR3 bases are TGCAGTGCCTCTAGCGGGAACAATGAGCAGTTCTTC.

The chain uses TRBV7-6 and TRBJ2-7; D is uncertain. CDR3 length: 17 amino acids. Trimming shortened V by 0 bases and J by 0 bases, and 15 bases separated the two germline ends. CDR1 is SGHVS and CDR2 is FNYEAQ in the germline V gene. CDR3 loop: CASSLAHPGNPSYEQYF. The CDR3 DNA reads as TGTGCCAGCAGCTTAGCGCATCCAGGCAATCCCTCCTACGAGCAGTACTTC.

V and J are TRBV12-3 or TRBV12-4 and TRBJ1-1; D perhaps matches TRBD1 (5 bases). Trimming left V 5 bases short and J 0 bases short, with 13 bases between. The CDR3 runs 15 residues. CDR3 DNA: TGTGCCAGCAGTAGAGGGGACCTAATGAACACTGAAGCTTTCTTT. Its translation: CASSRGDLMNTEAFF.

V is TRBV9 and J is TRBJ1-2; the match to TRBD1 covers 7 bases. This CDR3 has 16 amino acids. The germline gives CDR1 SGDLS, CDR2 YYNGEE. After removal of 3 bases from V and 2 bases from J, the junction contained 10 bases not matched to a gene. The CDR3 DNA follows: TGTGCCAGCAGCGCTTCCCGGGACAGTCCAAACTATGGCTACACCTTC. Translated, it gives CASSASRDSPNYGYTF.